Below, 5 T cell receptor beta chains from the same sample are listed, as sequenced in a study of shared clonotypes between healthy human individuals. Libraries were prepared by immunoSEQ multiplex PCR; TCRdb keeps only in-frame clonotypes and omits some of them. The data show 950,000 to 1,100,000 clones, with more than 75% seen just once and 0.61% held by the top ten. Input material: memory CD4+ T cells from PBMCs. Specified subset: CD45RA-negative fraction. Source of these receptors: a man aged 18 to 35 in good health. Some clones in this sample may be carry-over from other donors' samples.

The rearrangement uses TRBV7-9 and TRBJ2-1; D possibly corresponds to TRBD2 (5 bases). CDR3 length equals 11 residues. The germline gives CDR1 SEHNR, CDR2 FQNEAQ (reference sequence). V was clipped by 5 bases and J by 9 bases, with 8 bases between them. The DNA of the CDR3 is TGTGCCAGCAGCCAACGGGGTGAGCAGTTCTTC. It yields the protein CASSQRGEQFF.

The chain has TRBV6-1 and TRBJ1-2, with 7 bases matching TRBD1. Germline lookup yields CDR1 MNHNS and CDR2 SASEGT. Losses at the gene ends were 6 bases for V and 6 bases for J; bases not matched to a gene: 10. The CDR3 contains 14 residues. The CDR3 reads CASSVGQVGHGYTF. In nucleotides, the CDR3 is TGTGCCAGCAGCGTTGGACAGGTTGGCCATGGCTACACCTTC.

The rearrangement links TRBV28 to TRBJ2-7, with TRBD2 matching over 11 bases. After removal of 4 bases from V and 6 bases from J, the junction contained 11 bases not matched to a gene. The CDR3 sequence is 16 residues long. Germline CDR1 and CDR2: MDHEN and SYDVKM. This CDR3 is CASSSARLAGSSEQYF. For the CDR3, the DNA is TGTGCCAGCAGTTCCGCACGACTAGCGGGAAGCTCCGAGCAGTACTTC.

V is TRBV7-2 and J is TRBJ2-3; possibly TRBD2 for D (6 bases). This CDR3 spans 12 amino acids. Trimming cost V 4 bases and J 8 bases, with 10 bases left between them. Germline CDR1 and CDR2: SGHTA and FQGNSA. DNA for the CDR3: TGTGCCAGCAGCTCGGACTATTTTACGCAGTATTTT. Translating gives CASSSDYFTQYF.

The rearrangement uses TRBV9 and TRBJ2-7; 12 bases are a match to TRBD1. The length of the CDR3 is 15 residues. Germline CDR1 reads SGDLS; CDR2 reads YYNGEE. V was clipped by 4 bases and J by 3 bases; unmatched bases: 5. In DNA, the CDR3 is TGTGCCAGCAGCCCTGGGACAGGGGGCCGCTACGAGCAGTACTTC. Its translation: CASSPGTGGRYEQYF.